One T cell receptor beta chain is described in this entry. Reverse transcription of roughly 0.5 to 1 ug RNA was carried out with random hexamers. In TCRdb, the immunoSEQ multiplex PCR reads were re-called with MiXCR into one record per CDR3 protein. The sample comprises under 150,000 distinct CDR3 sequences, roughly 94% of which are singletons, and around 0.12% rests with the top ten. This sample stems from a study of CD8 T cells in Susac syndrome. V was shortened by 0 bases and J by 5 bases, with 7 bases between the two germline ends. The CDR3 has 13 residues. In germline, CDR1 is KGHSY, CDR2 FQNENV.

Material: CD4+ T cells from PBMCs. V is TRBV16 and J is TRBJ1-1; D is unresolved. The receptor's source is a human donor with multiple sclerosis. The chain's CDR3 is CASSQSVNTEAFF. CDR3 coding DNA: TGTGCCAGCAGCCAATCGGTTAATACTGAAGCTTTCTTT.